The present TCR beta chain was sequenced within a study of cytomegalovirus exposure and HLA in healthy donors (dated by TCRdb to the late 2010s). With respect to the entire study: An earlier analysis of roughly 610 of the donors reported 250 to 350 Gb of sequence data and 100 million to 120 million unique TCR beta sequences obtained from 180 million or so T cells. Roughly 300 gigabases of sequencing data and tens of millions of unique TCR sequences made up an early release that covered some 640 HLA-typed donors. Among the roughly 430 genotyped donors, around 81% belonged to the genetic ancestry cluster associated with self-reported Caucasian donors. The aim of the study was to test whether cataloging public T cell receptors could identify signatures of past pathogen exposure. The T cell repertoires of several hundred subjects were profiled by immunosequencing and related to cytomegalovirus serostatus. In addition to the first cohort of 650 to 800 subjects, a separate validation cohort of 130 or so different subjects was used. To predict cytomegalovirus infection status, the study brought together high-throughput TCR immunosequencing, statistical association of individual TCRs with disease status, and machine learning. In a later analysis, previously published TCR beta repertoires from about 670 donors were re-analyzed and high-resolution HLA genotyping was added so that TCR occurrence patterns could be studied. In the later analysis, no new phenotypic data were used to find candidate immune exposures; instead, reliance was placed on TCR beta sequences and their occurrence across donors. An earlier analysis of 500 to 750 of the donors applied high-throughput TCR beta sequencing to assess whether each TCR beta V gene segment acted as functional or pseudogenic. Alongside the repertoire data, information on donor age, sex, ethnicity and CMV serostatus was compiled. Genome-wide SNP genotypes for about 65% of the 666 donors were used in a later genetic analysis, which treated that subset as a discovery cohort. Every repertoire in the discovery cohort had been generated on one and the same sequencing platform. Class I and class II HLA loci were covered by the typing at four-digit resolution. The number of typed donors differed by locus: 629-630 for A, B, C, DRB1 and DQB1; some 500 for DQA1; some 610 for DPA1; and some 450 for DPB1. Because of strong linkage in the cohort, roughly five DR-DQ haplotypes were treated as single units for association and clustering. On average, around 200,000 unique TCR beta nucleotide sequences were sequenced per donor among some 420 genotyped donors of the cohort, with roughly 18% of those sequences being non-productive.

Broader findings and caveats from the paper: V-gene and J-gene trimming of TCR beta chains was associated with a missense DCLRE1C variant in a later genetic analysis, and the association was replicated in an independent cohort. The 87-base-pair reads could not distinguish some IMGT-functional V segments, including TRBV6-2 and TRBV6-3, so those segments were excluded. Cytomegalovirus status was reported to be diagnosed by the classifier with high specificity and sensitivity in both the original and validation cohorts. Sequencing depth was assumed to be roughly uniform across donors in the presence/absence analyses, though that assumption may not hold. In an earlier analysis of around 600 of the donors, most TCR beta V segments appeared in productive rearrangements about 87% or about 30% of the time, broadly matching IMGT annotations. In a later analysis, HLA-associated TCR beta chains showed more clonal expansion and lower generation probabilities than non-associated chains that were equally common. A further reported finding was that TCR beta sequences accurately predicted the HLA-A and HLA-B alleles for most subjects in the first cohort. The earlier analysis of nearly 600 of the donors excluded around 17 rarely observed V segments, including chromosome 9 orphons, because counts were too low. Correlated functional status among segregating V segments might be attributable to linkage disequilibrium, but an unknown experimental factor could not be ruled out. Specific HLA alleles were associated with 15,000 to 20,000 TCR beta sequences at a false discovery rate of 0.05 in a later analysis. HLA typing was unavailable for some donors at each locus, so association tests used only the typed subset. The study gave a list of about 160 TCR beta chains associated with cytomegalovirus. The sequencing pipeline was judged likely to have produced a cluster of highly shared sequence variants as a technical artifact. It was suggested by the authors that the approach could potentially be generalized to other disease states and immunological phenotypes. When HLA alleles, especially DR and DQ, strongly co-occurred, attributing TCR associations to individual alleles was difficult. In a later analysis, several top co-occurrence clusters were reported to appear linked to parvovirus B19, influenza, CMV and Epstein-Barr virus. Immune exposure information for the cohort was limited to CMV serostatus. In vitro tests confirmed that a few of the cytomegalovirus-associated TCR beta chains recognize cytomegalovirus antigens. A later analysis found that TCR association rates varied across HLA loci, with DRB1 alleles showing the most associated TCRs and HLA-C alleles the fewest. In a later genetic analysis, fewer N-insertions in productive TCRs were reported among donors in an Asian-associated ancestry cluster than the roughly 700-donor mean. While some public TCRs were present in many individuals, most TCR sequences turned up only very rarely across donors. In a later analysis, most CMV-associated TCR beta chains were found to appear HLA-restricted, with HLA associations seemingly driven largely by CMV exposure. The cohort was sequenced for TCR beta chains only, and without alpha or paired-chain data the features that could be detected were limited.

There are 14 amino acids in the CDR3, from cysteine to phenylalanine inclusive. The entry retains the CDR3 DNA only, 42 bases that are in frame from base 1. From the germline V gene, CDR1 is MGHRA and CDR2 is YSYEKL. The V and J ends are trimmed by 3 bases and 4 bases, leaving 10 bases between them. The method was the immunoSEQ multiplex PCR assay. A mixture of 60 forward primers for TCR Vbeta segments and 13 reverse primers for TCR Jbeta segments was used in the multiplex PCR. Amplification of the CDR3 region of rearranged TCR beta genes was performed with a multiplex PCR assay on genomic DNA. The amplified TCR beta libraries were sequenced on the Illumina HiSeq System as 87-base-pair reads. Per the source publication's procedure: A later analysis tallied 70 million to 100 million unique TCR beta chains across the 550 to 850 repertoires, and some 12 million of those chains were shared by two or more donors. Raw reads were error-corrected and collapsed into unique sequences with a nearest-neighbor algorithm that merged closely related sequences to remove PCR and sequencing errors. V, D and J gene segments were assigned by aligning CDR3 sequences to IMGT reference sequences. Each retained sequence needed at least a six-nucleotide match to both a V gene segment and a J gene segment. A rearrangement counted as productive if the CDR3 had no stop codons and remained in frame with V and J, and every other rearrangement counted as non-productive. Following IMGT convention, CDR3 was defined as the stretch from the second conserved V-encoded cysteine up to the conserved J-encoded phenylalanine. The earlier analysis of about 610 of the donors excluded sequences that lacked an unambiguous match to a single V gene segment. In an earlier analysis of about 590 of the donors, a V segment was called functional when productive rearrangements were above 56.7%, and segregating when the standard deviation between donors exceeded 5%. A statistical classification framework was built for diagnosing cytomegalovirus status from the catalog of TCR beta chain sequences. V and J gene assignment, in a later analysis, came from comparing TCR nucleotide sequences with IMGT/GENE-DB human TR gene sequences. Using the TCRdist pipeline, a later analysis assigned CDR3 sequences along with most-parsimonious VDJ recombination scenarios. A later analysis defined each TCR beta chain by its CDR3 amino acid sequence plus V-gene family, and excluded reads lacking a unique V-gene family. A later analysis removed 500 to 600 highly shared, low-generation-probability nucleotide sequences to deal with suspected cross-contamination and a sequencing artifact. In a later analysis, a clonal expansion index was calculated for each public chain from normalized within-repertoire ranks of inferred template counts. Generation probabilities in a later analysis came from a VDJ recombination model fitted to out-of-frame rearrangements, and those results were checked against IGoR. In a later analysis, TCR-TCR, TCR-HLA and TCR-CMV co-occurrence was scored with hypergeometric tests, and a repertoire-size bias correction was applied to TCR pairs. False discovery rates were estimated in a later analysis by permuting HLA or CMV assignments 20 times. A later analysis grouped co-occurring TCRs with DBSCAN, adding TCRdist sequence similarity when clustering within HLA-allele-positive subsets. Repertoires with fewer than 30,000 or more than 120,000 public chains, plus five repertoires with anomalous nucleotide sharing, were excluded from co-occurrence clustering. The immuneACCESS repertoire file appears here via TCRdb, limited to in-frame rearrangements. These files lack a portion of the clones; in checked studies, under half of the deficit traces to unresolved V genes, and the cause of the others is not known. That table gives V, J and clone size, and the DNA gave D and trimming. The sample yields some 120,000 clones; around 80% were counted once. Roughly an eighth of the sample rests with the top ten.

In total, around 600 healthy bone marrow donors made up the cohort. All cohort members were sampled while nominally healthy, although unrecorded immune exposures were likely present. The donor tested CMV seropositive, placing the donor among the 250 to 300 seropositive members of the cohort. Every donor gave a peripheral blood sample, and the peripheral blood mononuclear cells from that sample were used for TCR beta sequencing. The Qiagen DNeasy Blood Extraction Kit was used to extract genomic DNA from the blood cell samples. In the case of this clone: No antigen is known for it. No much larger clonotype is one base removed from it; base qualities were not supplied.

The sequence came from a woman aged 60-75 years in good health and CMV-seropositive. The sequence links TRBV4-1 to TRBJ1-5; too little of a D gene remains to name it. What was sequenced was PBMCs. The CDR3 corresponds to CASSQPDGNQPQHF. The DNA reads TGCGCCAGCAGCCAGCCTGACGGGAATCAGCCCCAGCATTTT.